One and the same sample provided the 16 T cell receptor beta chains below, sequenced in a study of blood T cell repertoires in COVID-19. The table came from immunoSEQ multiplex PCR; TCRdb's copy has only in-frame clones and leaves some out. Here the sample spans approximately 210,000 clones, 82% being singletons. The sample taken for sequencing was peripheral blood. The source of these receptors is a middle-aged woman with acute or convalescent COVID-19.

V usage is TRBV2 and J usage is TRBJ2-2; 9 nucleotides agree with TRBD1. There are 14 residues in the CDR3. With V trimmed by 6 bases and J by 5 bases, 4 bases remained unmatched. Germline CDR1 reads SNHLY; CDR2 reads FYNNEI. CDR3 nucleotides: TGTGCCAGCAGGTTCGGACAGGGGACCGGGGAGCTGTTTTTT. Amino acids: CASRFGQGTGELFF.

V gene TRBV19 combines with J gene TRBJ1-3; D perhaps matches TRBD1 (5 bases). The CDR3 consists of 13 residues. Between the trimmed V and J ends, which lost 6 bases and 0 bases, there was a span of 6 bases. Germline CDR1 is LNHDA and CDR2 is SQIVND (reference sequence). The CDR3 sequence: CASRTDSGNTIYF. For the CDR3, the DNA is TGTGCCAGTAGGACAGACTCTGGAAACACCATATATTTT.

The chain recombines TRBV4-2 with TRBJ1-2, with D possibly matching TRBD1 (5 bases). The germline CDR1 and CDR2 sequences are LGHNA and YNFKEQ. The ends were cut back, 4 bases at V and 4 bases at J, with 19 bases in the middle. The CDR3 loop spans 16 amino acids. In nucleotides, the CDR3 is TGTGCCAGCAGCCCCCGAGGAGGGGACGACGTCTATGGCTACACCTTC. Translation gives CASSPRGGDDVYGYTF.

V usage is TRBV13 and J usage is TRBJ2-3; possible D gene TRBD2, 5 bases. Germline V gene data show CDR1 as PRHDT and CDR2 as FYEKMQ (reference sequence). The CDR3 is 14 residues long. V lost 7 bases and J 4 bases, leaving 15 bases between the germline ends. This chain's CDR3 is CASNGVGASDTQYF. DNA for the CDR3: TGTGCCAGCAACGGGGTGGGAGCATCAGATACGCAGTATTTT.

The V gene is TRBV27, the J gene TRBJ2-7; D is perhaps TRBD2 (6 bases). Germline assignment: CDR1 MNHEY and CDR2 SMNVEV (reference sequence). The V and J ends lost 4 bases and 4 bases respectively, with 14 bases between them. The CDR3 covers 14 residues. The CDR3 sequence: CASSSRGIPYEQYF. The CDR3 coding sequence is TGTGCCAGCAGTTCGCGGGGAATCCCGTACGAGCAGTACTTC.

V is TRBV4-1 and J is TRBJ2-7, with 9 bases fitting TRBD2. This CDR3 spans 15 amino acids. Per germline, CDR1 MGHRA and CDR2 YSYEKL. The trim removed 1 base at V and 1 base at J, leaving 2 bases unmatched. CDR3 sequence (DNA): TGCGCCAGCAGCCAAGTGCGGGGGGGGTCCTACGAGCAGTACTTC. Encoded protein: CASSQVRGGSYEQYF.

The V call is TRBV6-6, the J call TRBJ2-1, with 10 bases that match TRBD2. Unmatched junction bases numbered 13, after V lost 6 bases and J lost 8 bases. From germline, CDR1 is MNHNY and CDR2 SVGAGI (reference sequence). This CDR3 region has 16 residues. CDR3: CASRVVASGSWDEQFF. CDR3 DNA: TGTGCCAGCAGGGTTGTGGCTAGCGGGAGCTGGGATGAGCAGTTCTTC.

A word on this clone: One end of the junction varies from germline; a read error may be responsible. The chain recombines TRBV4-2 with TRBJ1-4; D call uncertain. CDR1 LGHNA and CDR2 YNFKEQ come from the germline V gene. This CDR3 region has 13 residues. CDR3 residues: CASSNEFNEKLFF. The CDR3, as DNA: TGTGCTAGCAGTAATGAGTTTAATGAAAAACTGTTTTTT.

The chain has TRBV7-9 and TRBJ2-7; D perhaps matches TRBD1 (6 bases). The ends were cut back, 0 bases at V and 0 bases at J, with 6 bases in the middle. Germline CDR1 reads SEHNR; CDR2 reads FQNEAQ (reference sequence). The CDR3 totals 14 residues. This CDR3 is CASSLATGSYEQYF. CDR3 DNA sequence: TGTGCCAGCAGCTTAGCGACAGGCTCCTACGAGCAGTACTTC.

The genes are TRBV7-9 and TRBJ1-2; D is possibly TRBD1 (6 bases). CDR1 SEHNR and CDR2 FQNEAQ come from the germline V gene (reference sequence). The CDR3 contains 13 residues. Between the trimmed V and J ends, which lost 5 bases and 6 bases, there was a span of 13 bases. The CDR3 is CASSGDRHDGYTF. The CDR3 DNA follows: TGTGCCAGCAGCGGAGACAGGCATGATGGCTACACCTTC.

The chain has TRBV5-1 and TRBJ2-3; D possibly corresponds to TRBD2 (5 bases). Trimming took off 5 bases at V and 10 bases at J, with 11 bases between the two ends. CDR1 SGHRS and CDR2 YFSETQ come from the germline V gene. The CDR3 length is 11 residues. CDR3 in amino acids: CASSEGVSQYF. The CDR3 nucleotides read TGCGCCAGCAGTGAGGGAGTGTCGCAGTATTTT.

The gene calls are TRBV27 and TRBJ1-6; D is uncertain. V was cut by 6 bases and J by 10 bases, with 16 bases left in between. There are 14 residues in the CDR3. Germline loops: CDR1 MNHEY, CDR2 SMNVEV (reference sequence). The DNA for the CDR3 is TGTGCCAGCAGAACGGGATCGGGAGGATCACCCCTCCACTTT. Its translation is CASRTGSGGSPLHF.

The genes are TRBV10-3 and TRBJ2-3; 14 nucleotides match TRBD2. From germline, CDR1 is ENHRY and CDR2 SYGVKD. V was clipped by 8 bases and J by 2 bases; unmatched bases: 9. This CDR3 spans 17 amino acids. The CDR3 loop is CAIGTSGSNPYTDTQYF. DNA of the CDR3: TGTGCCATCGGGACTAGCGGGAGCAATCCTTACACAGATACGCAGTATTTT.

The chain carries TRBV20-1 and TRBJ1-3; 7 bases map to TRBD1. CDR3 length: 18 amino acids. Germline V gene sequence: CDR1 DFQATT, CDR2 SNEGSKA (reference sequence). V trimming: 3 bases; J trimming: 3 bases; junction bases outside the gene matches: 17. The CDR3 region is CSASLPGQPHSYGNTIYF. DNA for the CDR3: TGCAGTGCTAGTCTCCCGGGACAGCCGCATAGCTATGGAAACACCATATATTTT.

The chain recombines TRBV15 with TRBJ2-1, with 8 positions matching TRBD1. Per germline, CDR1 LNHNV and CDR2 YYDKDF (reference sequence). After removal of 8 bases from V and 9 bases from J, the junction contained 9 bases not matched to a gene. The CDR3 is made up of 13 amino acids. CDR3 sequence reads: CATGQTGAREQFF. The CDR3 DNA reads as TGTGCCACCGGACAGACAGGGGCGCGTGAGCAGTTCTTC.

This sequence joins TRBV30 and TRBJ1-5; 12 bases are shared with TRBD1. The CDR3 sequence is 18 residues long. V was pared by 0 bases and J by 5 bases, with 11 bases of the junction left unmatched. Germline CDR1 GTSNPN, CDR2 SVGIG (reference sequence). In nucleotides, the CDR3 is TGTGCCTGGAGTGTACTCCCGGGACGGGACAGGGGGCATCAGCCCCAGCATTTT. This sequence encodes CAWSVLPGRDRGHQPQHF.